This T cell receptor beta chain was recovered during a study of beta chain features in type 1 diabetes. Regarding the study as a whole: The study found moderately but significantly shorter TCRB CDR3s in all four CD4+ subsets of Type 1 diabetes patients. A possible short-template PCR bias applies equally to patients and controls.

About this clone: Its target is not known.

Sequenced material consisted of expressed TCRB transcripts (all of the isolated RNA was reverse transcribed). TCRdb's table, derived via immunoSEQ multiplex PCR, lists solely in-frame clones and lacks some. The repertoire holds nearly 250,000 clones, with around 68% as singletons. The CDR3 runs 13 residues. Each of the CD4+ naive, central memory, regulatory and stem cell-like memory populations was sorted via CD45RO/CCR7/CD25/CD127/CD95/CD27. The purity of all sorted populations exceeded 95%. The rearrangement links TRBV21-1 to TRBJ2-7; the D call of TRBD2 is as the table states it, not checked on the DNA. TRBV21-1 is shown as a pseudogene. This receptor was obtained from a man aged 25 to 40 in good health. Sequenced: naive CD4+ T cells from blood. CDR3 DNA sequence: TGTGCCAGCGGCCGCGGAACAAGCGACGAGCAGTACTTC. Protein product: CASGRGTSDEQYF.